The 23 T cell receptor beta chains given below trace back to one sample, sequenced in a study of T cell changes during pregnancy in multiple sclerosis. Data came from immunoSEQ multiplex PCR; TCRdb stores just in-frame clones and leaves some out. The sample consists of 55,000 to 65,000 clones, just over 90% of them appearing once. The input for sequencing was peripheral blood, taken after pregnancy. The origin of the receptors is a female donor with multiple sclerosis, enrolled in a pregnancy study.

The V call is TRBV4-3, the J call TRBJ2-3; D is possibly TRBD2 (5 bases). The CDR3 totals 17 residues. Germline loops: CDR1 LGHNA, CDR2 YSLEER. V was trimmed by 0 bases and J by 2 bases, leaving 15 bases between them. The CDR3 DNA reads as TGCGCCAGCAGCCAAGATGAGGCGGGCCCGTTCACAGATACGCAGTATTTT. It translates to CASSQDEAGPFTDTQYF.

This chain connects TRBV27 to TRBJ2-3, with 7 bases that match TRBD2. Germline V gene data show CDR1 as MNHEY and CDR2 as SMNVEV (reference sequence). V shed 3 bases, J shed 5 bases, and the junction held 8 bases outside the gene matches. This CDR3 region has 15 residues. This chain's CDR3 is CASSLGEGPIDTQYF. For the CDR3, the DNA is TGTGCCAGCAGTTTGGGGGAGGGCCCGATAGATACGCAGTATTTT.

The rearrangement uses TRBV28 and TRBJ1-1; 11 bases fit TRBD1. V shed 6 bases, J shed 4 bases, and the junction held 7 bases outside the gene matches. This CDR3 is built from 15 residues. Germline assignment: CDR1 MDHEN and CDR2 SYDVKM. CDR3 sequence (DNA): TGTGCCAGCAGGAGGGACAGGGGGTACGGCACTGAAGCTTTCTTT. This gives the protein CASRRDRGYGTEAFF.

Comment on this clone: Germline and junction disagree at one end, which may indicate a read error. J is TRBJ2-7 and V is TRBV7-2, with 7 bases identical to TRBD2. The CDR3 totals 12 residues. Germline lookup yields CDR1 SGHTA and CDR2 FQGNSA. The CDR3 coding sequence is TGTGCCAGCACCACCCCTAGCGGCCTCTTTACATTC. The encoded protein is CASTTPSGLFTF.

V and J are TRBV27 and TRBJ1-5, with a tentative D call TRBD1 (5 bases). This CDR3 has 15 amino acids. V was shortened by 6 bases and J by 4 bases, with 16 bases between the two germline ends. Germline-derived CDR1 and CDR2 are MNHEY and SMNVEV (reference sequence). CDR3 nucleotide sequence: TGTGCCAGCAGCCCAGGGTTGAGGATAAATCAGCCCCAGCATTTT. The encoded protein is CASSPGLRINQPQHF.

With respect to this clone: Other DNA sequences of this sample code for an identical CDR3. V gene TRBV5-5 combines with J gene TRBJ1-1; TRBD1 is a possible D gene (6 bases). V was pared by 1 base and J by 0 bases, with 10 bases between. The length of the CDR3 is 15 residues. The germline V gene encodes CDR1 SGHKS and CDR2 YYEKEE (reference sequence). In nucleotides, the CDR3 is TGTGCCAGCAGCTTGCGGGCAGGGGTGAACACTGAAGCTTTCTTT. It codes for CASSLRAGVNTEAFF.

The rearrangement links TRBV10-2 to TRBJ1-1; 7 bases fit TRBD1. This CDR3 comprises 17 residues. Germline CDR1 is WSHSY and CDR2 is SAAADI. Germline trimming cut 2 bases from V and 2 bases from J; bases unmatched to any gene: 11. CDR3: CASSEPRWGQQNTEAFF. CDR3 in DNA: TGCGCCAGCAGTGAGCCAAGATGGGGACAGCAAAACACTGAAGCTTTCTTT.

This sequence joins TRBV7-2 and TRBJ2-3; unclear D gene. V lost 6 bases and J lost 6, with 10 bases in between. In germline, CDR1 is SGHTA, CDR2 FQGNSA. The CDR3 runs to 12 residues. CDR3: CASRPSGDTQYF. The CDR3 nucleotides read TGTGCCAGCAGGCCCTCCGGTGATACGCAGTATTTT.

The chain is built from TRBV19 and TRBJ1-5, with 7 bases that match TRBD1. CDR3 size: 16 residues. Germline V gene sequence: CDR1 LNHDA, CDR2 SQIVND (reference sequence). Unmatched junction bases numbered 11, after V lost 6 bases and J lost 3 bases. CDR3 sequence (DNA): TGTGCCAGTAGGACCCGGGACAGAGAATCCAATCAGCCCCAGCATTTT. It encodes CASRTRDRESNQPQHF.

V gene TRBV5-1 combines with J gene TRBJ1-1; tentatively, D is TRBD1 (5 bases). The V gene's germline CDR1 is SGHRS and CDR2 YFSETQ. V lost 3 bases, J lost 5 bases, and 17 bases lay in between. The CDR3 is made up of 15 amino acids. The CDR3 protein is CASSSRTGGETEAFF. The CDR3 nucleotides read TGCGCCAGCAGCTCTAGGACGGGGGGGGAGACTGAAGCTTTCTTT.

V usage is TRBV27 and J usage is TRBJ2-7; tentative D call: TRBD1 (5 bases). Germline V gene sequence: CDR1 MNHEY, CDR2 SMNVEV (reference sequence). CDR3 length: 13 amino acids. Trimming removed 3 bases from V and 3 bases from J, with 9 bases in between. The CDR3 DNA follows: TGTGCCAGCAGTTTCACAGGAGTCTACGAGCAGTACTTC. This codes for CASSFTGVYEQYF.

This clone was seen just once. The gene calls are TRBV19 and TRBJ2-7; D gene uncertain. CDR3 length: 15 amino acids. Germline V gene data show CDR1 as LNHDA and CDR2 as SQIVND (reference sequence). The V gene lost 3 bases and the J gene lost 0 bases, with 12 bases spanning the gap. CDR3 DNA: TGTGCCAGTAGTATCGACACATATAGCTCCTACGAGCAGTACTTC. Translating it yields CASSIDTYSSYEQYF. Filled out from reference TRBV19 and TRBJ2-7, the complete variable domain reads DGGITQSPKYLFRKEGQNVTLSCEQNLNHDAMYWYRQDPGQGLRLIYYSQIVNDFQKGDIAEGYSVSREKKESFPLTVTSAQKNPTAFYLCASSIDTYSSYEQYFGPGTRLTVT.

The rearrangement uses TRBV4-3 and TRBJ2-5, with no clear D. V was cut by 0 bases and J by 3 bases, with 8 bases left in between. The CDR3 has 14 amino acids. Germline assignment: CDR1 LGHNA and CDR2 YSLEER. In nucleotides, the CDR3 is TGCGCCAGCAGCCAAGATCACCCAGAAGAGACCCAGTACTTC. Translating gives CASSQDHPEETQYF.

CDR3: CSVVAPPYGYTF. Written as DNA, the CDR3 is TGCAGCGTTGTGGCACCTCCTTATGGCTACACCTTC. The V gene is TRBV29-1, the J gene TRBJ1-2; D not certain. Germline V CDR1 and CDR2: SQVTM, ANQGSEA. This CDR3 region has 12 residues. Trimming stripped 4 bases from V and 5 bases from J, with 11 bases between.

The J gene is TRBJ2-7, the V gene TRBV9; TRBD2 might be the D (6 bases). The germline CDR1 and CDR2 sequences are SGDLS and YYNGEE. V was pared by 2 bases and J by 6 bases, with 15 bases between. The CDR3 runs 14 residues. This CDR3 is CASSVGREISEQYF. DNA for the CDR3: TGTGCCAGCAGCGTTGGACGGGAGATTAGCGAGCAGTACTTC.

The J gene is TRBJ1-2, the V gene TRBV28; TRBD1 matches at 8 bases. Unmatched junction bases numbered 9, after V lost 6 bases and J lost 0 bases. The V gene's germline CDR1 is MDHEN and CDR2 SYDVKM. CDR3 length: 16 amino acids. The CDR3 region is CASRRIDRGSNYGYTF. CDR3 in DNA: TGTGCCAGCAGGAGAATCGACAGGGGATCTAACTATGGCTACACCTTC.

V is TRBV5-1 and J is TRBJ2-7; 13 positions match TRBD2. The CDR3 covers 17 residues. Per the germline V gene, CDR1 is SGHRS and CDR2 is YFSETQ. J gave up 3 bases and V 1 base, and 7 bases lay outside the gene matches. CDR3 protein: CASSLQWTSGRFYEQYF. The CDR3, as DNA: TGCGCCAGCAGCTTGCAATGGACTAGCGGGAGATTCTACGAGCAGTACTTC.

This clone was seen once. The chain combines TRBV5-1 with TRBJ2-1; TRBD2 matches 11 bases. The length of the CDR3 is 15 residues. Looked up from germline, CDR1 is SGHRS and CDR2 is YFSETQ. Unmatched junction bases numbered 4, after V lost 3 bases and J lost 5 bases. CDR3: CASSSPSGRNNEQFF. CDR3 coding DNA: TGCGCCAGCAGCTCTCCTAGCGGGAGGAACAATGAGCAGTTCTTC.

The V call is TRBV29-1, the J call TRBJ1-4; the match to TRBD1 covers 12 bases. The V segment lost 0 bases and the J segment 11 bases; nucleotides outside the gene matches: 7. The CDR3 consists of 15 residues. Germline-derived CDR1 and CDR2 are SQVTM and ANQGSEA. The CDR3 spells CSVEEAGTGGDKLFF. The DNA of the CDR3 is TGCAGCGTTGAAGAAGCCGGGACAGGGGGCGACAAACTGTTTTTT.

The V gene is TRBV5-4, the J gene TRBJ2-7, with a tentative D call TRBD2 (5 bases). The CDR3 sequence is 13 residues long. Per germline, CDR1 SGHNT and CDR2 YYREEE (reference sequence). Trimming removed 4 bases at V and 2 bases at J, with 10 bases between. The chain's CDR3 is CASSLDYTYEQYF. The CDR3 DNA is TGTGCCAGCAGCCTTGACTACACCTACGAGCAGTACTTC.

V usage is TRBV7-9 and J usage is TRBJ2-3; possibly TRBD1 for D (8 bases). The V and J ends lost 3 bases and 3 bases respectively, with 22 bases between them. The CDR3 runs to 18 residues. Germline CDR1 reads SEHNR; CDR2 reads FQNEAQ (reference sequence). The DNA of the CDR3 is TGTGCCAGCAGCTTTGGGGCTAGCGACAGGGGAGGGACAGATACGCAGTATTTT. Translated, it gives CASSFGASDRGGTDTQYF.

The CDR3 loop reads CASSLFSPSGINEQFF. The CDR3 DNA sequence: TGTGCCAGCAGTTTATTCTCTCCTAGCGGGATCAATGAGCAGTTCTTC. This chain uses TRBV27 with TRBJ2-1; the match to TRBD2 covers 9 bases. With 1 base clipped from V and 6 bases from J, the junction kept 7 bases outside the gene matches. Germline V gene lookup returns CDR1 MNHEY and CDR2 SMNVEV (reference sequence). This CDR3 has 16 amino acids.

CDR3 bases: TGTGCCAGCAGCTTAGGGGACAGGGATCAGCCCCAGCATTTT. This translates into CASSLGDRDQPQHF. The chain recombines TRBV7-2 with TRBJ1-5, with TRBD1 matching 9 bases. This CDR3 is built from 14 residues. The J segment lost 5 bases and the V segment lost 1 base, leaving 0 bases of the junction unmatched. Germline V CDR1 and CDR2: SGHTA, FQGNSA.